This TCR beta chain was recovered during a study of T-cell reconstitution after alpha-beta-depleted transplantation in children. The V gene lost 4 bases and the J gene lost 0 bases, with 7 bases spanning the gap. The CDR3 sequence is 14 residues long. Preparation of the TCRbeta library involved a method that used unique molecular identifiers. TCRdb recomputed calls from the PCR reads with MiXCR, one row per CDR3 protein. Among more than 500,000 distinct CDR3 sequences, roughly an eighth were seen once, and the ten largest hold 12% to 15%. Broader study findings: Alpha-beta T cells present about two months after transplant were reported to originate from several hundred expanded graft clones. T-cell counts and diversity at one year post-transplant came mainly from newly produced T cells. Diversity of TCRbeta at day 60 was high in some patients, arising from surviving recipient T cells and thymic progenitors.

This clonotype was found many times. Antigen: not known. Sequenced here: PBMCs, mostly from graft donor cells, sampled 180 days after TCRalphabeta/CD19-depleted stem cell transplant. The chain recombines TRBV12-3 or TRBV12-4 with TRBJ2-1; tentative D call: TRBD2 (5 bases). This receptor was identified in a female patient aged 2 to 10 who had a stem cell transplant for aplastic anemia, so the T cells may come from the graft donor. CDR3: CASSSSSSYNEQFF. DNA for the CDR3: TGTGCCAGCAGTTCTAGCAGCTCCTACAATGAGCAGTTCTTC.